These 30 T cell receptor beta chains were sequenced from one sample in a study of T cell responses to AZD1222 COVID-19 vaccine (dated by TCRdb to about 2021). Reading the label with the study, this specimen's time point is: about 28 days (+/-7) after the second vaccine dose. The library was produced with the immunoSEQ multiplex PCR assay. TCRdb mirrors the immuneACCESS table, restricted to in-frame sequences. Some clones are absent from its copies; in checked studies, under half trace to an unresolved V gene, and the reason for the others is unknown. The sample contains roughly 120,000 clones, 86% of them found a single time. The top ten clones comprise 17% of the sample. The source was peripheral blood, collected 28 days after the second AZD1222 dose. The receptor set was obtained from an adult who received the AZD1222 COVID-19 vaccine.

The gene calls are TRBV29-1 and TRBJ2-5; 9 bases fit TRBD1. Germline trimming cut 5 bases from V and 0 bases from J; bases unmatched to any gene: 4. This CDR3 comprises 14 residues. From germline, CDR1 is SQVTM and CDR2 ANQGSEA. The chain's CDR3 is CSVPDRGDQETQYF. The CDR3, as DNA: TGCAGCGTTCCCGACAGGGGGGACCAAGAGACCCAGTACTTC.

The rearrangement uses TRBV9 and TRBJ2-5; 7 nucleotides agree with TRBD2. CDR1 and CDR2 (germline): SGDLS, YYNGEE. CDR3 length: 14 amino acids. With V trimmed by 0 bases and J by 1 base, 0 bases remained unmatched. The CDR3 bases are TGTGCCAGCAGCGTAGCGGGGGGCCAAGAGACCCAGTACTTC. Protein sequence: CASSVAGGQETQYF.

The chain's CDR3 is CATSDPGKDQPQHF. The CDR3 nucleotides read TGTGCCACCAGTGATCCCGGCAAAGATCAGCCCCAGCATTTT. This chain links TRBV24-1 with TRBJ1-5; D call uncertain. Germline CDR1 KGHDR, CDR2 SFDVKD. CDR3 length: 14 residues. V dropped 3 bases and J dropped 5 bases, with 10 bases sitting between them.

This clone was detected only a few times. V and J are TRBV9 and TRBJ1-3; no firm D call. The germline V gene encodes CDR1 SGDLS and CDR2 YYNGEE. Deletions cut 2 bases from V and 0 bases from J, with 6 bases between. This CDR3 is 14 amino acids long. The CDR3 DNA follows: TGTGCCAGCAGCGTCGGCATCTCTGGAAACACCATATATTTT. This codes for CASSVGISGNTIYF.

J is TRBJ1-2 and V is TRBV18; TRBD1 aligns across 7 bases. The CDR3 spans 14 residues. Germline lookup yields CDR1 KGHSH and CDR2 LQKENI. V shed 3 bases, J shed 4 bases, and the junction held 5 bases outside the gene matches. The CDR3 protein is CASSPPNRGYGYTF. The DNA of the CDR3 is TGTGCCAGCTCACCCCCTAACAGGGGCTATGGCTACACCTTC.

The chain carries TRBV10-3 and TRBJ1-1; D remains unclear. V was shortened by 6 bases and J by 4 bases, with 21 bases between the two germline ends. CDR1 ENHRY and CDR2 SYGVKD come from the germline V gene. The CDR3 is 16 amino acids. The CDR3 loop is CAIRPRVEISGTEAFF. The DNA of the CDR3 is TGTGCCATCAGACCCAGAGTCGAAATTAGCGGCACTGAAGCTTTCTTT.

The CDR3 nucleotides read TGTGCCAGCAGCTTGGTGCAGGGTACCTATGGCTACACCTTC. Encoded protein: CASSLVQGTYGYTF. The V and J genes are TRBV5-6 and TRBJ1-2; tentative D call: TRBD1 (5 bases). The germline V gene encodes CDR1 SGHDT and CDR2 YYEEEE. Trimming removed 0 bases at V and 4 bases at J, with 10 bases between. CDR3 length: 14 amino acids.

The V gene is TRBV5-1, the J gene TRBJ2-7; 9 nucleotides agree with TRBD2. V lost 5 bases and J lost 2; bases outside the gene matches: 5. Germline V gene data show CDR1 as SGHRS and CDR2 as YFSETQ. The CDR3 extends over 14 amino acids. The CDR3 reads CASRLLAGTYEQYF. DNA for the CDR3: TGCGCCAGCAGGCTCCTAGCGGGGACCTACGAGCAGTACTTC.

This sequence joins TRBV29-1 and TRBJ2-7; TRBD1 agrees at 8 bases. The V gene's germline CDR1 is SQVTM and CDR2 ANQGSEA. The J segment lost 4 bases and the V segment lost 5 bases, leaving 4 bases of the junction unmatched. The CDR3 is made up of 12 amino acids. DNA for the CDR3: TGCAGCGTTTCCCGACAGGGGTACGAGCAGTACTTC. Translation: CSVSRQGYEQYF.

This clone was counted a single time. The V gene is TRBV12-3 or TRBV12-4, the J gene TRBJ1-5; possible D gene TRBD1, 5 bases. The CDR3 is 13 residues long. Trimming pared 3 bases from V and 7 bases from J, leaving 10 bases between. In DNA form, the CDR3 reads TGTGCCAGCAGTTTGGGGGTTCACCAGCCCCAGCATTTT. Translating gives CASSLGVHQPQHF.

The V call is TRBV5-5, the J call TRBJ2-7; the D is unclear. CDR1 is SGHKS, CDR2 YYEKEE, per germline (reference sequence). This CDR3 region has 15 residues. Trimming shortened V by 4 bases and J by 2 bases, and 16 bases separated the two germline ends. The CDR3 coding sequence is TGTGCCAGCAGCAACCTTGCCGGGCCCACCTACGAGCAGTACTTC. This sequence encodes CASSNLAGPTYEQYF.

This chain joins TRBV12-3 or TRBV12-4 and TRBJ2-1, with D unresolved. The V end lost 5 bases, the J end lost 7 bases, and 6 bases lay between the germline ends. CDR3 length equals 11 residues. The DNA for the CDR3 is TGTGCCAGCAGTCGCGGAAATGAGCAGTTCTTC. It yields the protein CASSRGNEQFF.

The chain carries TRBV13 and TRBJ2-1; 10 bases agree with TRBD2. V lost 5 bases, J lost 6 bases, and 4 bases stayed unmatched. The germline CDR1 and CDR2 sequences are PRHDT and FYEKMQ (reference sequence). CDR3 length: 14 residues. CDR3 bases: TGTGCCAGCAGCACAAGCGGGAGGGCCAATGAGCAGTTCTTC. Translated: CASSTSGRANEQFF.

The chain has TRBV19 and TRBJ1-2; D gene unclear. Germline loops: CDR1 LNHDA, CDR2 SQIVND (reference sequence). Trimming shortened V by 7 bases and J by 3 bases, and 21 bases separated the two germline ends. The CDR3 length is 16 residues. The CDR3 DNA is TGTGCCAGTAACCCGCGGGCAGCCCGATACCACTATGGCTACACCTTC. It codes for CASNPRAARYHYGYTF.

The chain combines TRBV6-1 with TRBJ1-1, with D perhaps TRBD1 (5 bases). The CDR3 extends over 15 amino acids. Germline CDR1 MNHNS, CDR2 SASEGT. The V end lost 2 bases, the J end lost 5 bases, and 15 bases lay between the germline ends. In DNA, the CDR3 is TGTGCCAGCAGTGAACTGGAGGGGCCGGGTACTGAAGCTTTCTTT. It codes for CASSELEGPGTEAFF.

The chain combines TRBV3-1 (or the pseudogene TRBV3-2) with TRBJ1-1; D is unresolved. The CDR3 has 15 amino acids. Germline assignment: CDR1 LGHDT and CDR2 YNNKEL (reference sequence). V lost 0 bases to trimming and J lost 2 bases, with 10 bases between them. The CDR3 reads CASSQEITGNTEAFF. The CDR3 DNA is TGTGCCAGCAGCCAAGAGATAACGGGAAACACTGAAGCTTTCTTT.

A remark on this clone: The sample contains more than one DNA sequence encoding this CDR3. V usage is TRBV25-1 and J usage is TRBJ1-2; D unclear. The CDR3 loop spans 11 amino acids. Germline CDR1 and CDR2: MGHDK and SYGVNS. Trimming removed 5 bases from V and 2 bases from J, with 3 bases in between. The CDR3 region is CASSRNYGYTF. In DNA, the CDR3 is TGTGCCAGCAGTCGAAACTATGGCTACACCTTC.

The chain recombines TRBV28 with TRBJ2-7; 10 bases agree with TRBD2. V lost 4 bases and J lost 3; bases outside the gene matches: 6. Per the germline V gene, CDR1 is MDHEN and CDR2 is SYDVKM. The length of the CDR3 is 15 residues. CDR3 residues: CASSYLAGGLYEQYF. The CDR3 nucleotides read TGTGCCAGCAGTTACTTAGCGGGAGGTCTCTACGAGCAGTACTTC.

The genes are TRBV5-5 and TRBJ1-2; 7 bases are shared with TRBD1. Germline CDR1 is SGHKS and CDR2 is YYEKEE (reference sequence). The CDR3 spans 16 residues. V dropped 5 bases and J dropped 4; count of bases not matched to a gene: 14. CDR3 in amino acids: CASSRGATGVGYGYTF. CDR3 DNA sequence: TGTGCCAGCAGTCGCGGAGCCACAGGGGTGGGCTATGGCTACACCTTC.

The DNA of the CDR3 is TGTGCCAGTAGCCCCCAGGTATACAATGAGCAGTTCTTC. Encoded protein: CASSPQVYNEQFF. J is TRBJ2-1 and V is TRBV19; D is unresolved. The CDR3 covers 13 residues. Germline values: CDR1 LNHDA, CDR2 SQIVND (reference sequence). Deletions cut 6 bases from V and 4 bases from J, with 10 bases between. Looking up the rest from reference TRBV19 and TRBJ2-1 gives the full variable domain: DGGITQSPKYLFRKEGQNVTLSCEQNLNHDAMYWYRQDPGQGLRLIYYSQIVNDFQKGDIAEGYSVSREKKESFPLTVTSAQKNPTAFYLCASSPQVYNEQFFGPGTRLTVL.

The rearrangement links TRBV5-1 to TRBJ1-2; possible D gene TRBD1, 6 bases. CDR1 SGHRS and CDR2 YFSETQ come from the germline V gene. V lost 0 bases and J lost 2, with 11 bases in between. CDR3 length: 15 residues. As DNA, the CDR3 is TGCGCCAGCAGCTTGGACGGACAGCCCAACTATGGCTACACCTTC. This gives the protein CASSLDGQPNYGYTF.

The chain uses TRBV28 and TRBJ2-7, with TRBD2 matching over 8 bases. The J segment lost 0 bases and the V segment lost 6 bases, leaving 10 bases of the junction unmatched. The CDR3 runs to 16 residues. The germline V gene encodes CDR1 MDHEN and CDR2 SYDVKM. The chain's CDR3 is CASSLKRGISSYEQYF. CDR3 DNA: TGTGCCAGCAGCTTAAAGCGGGGGATAAGCTCCTACGAGCAGTACTTC. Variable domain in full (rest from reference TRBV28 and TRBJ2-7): DVKVTQSSRYLVKRTGEKVFLECVQDMDHENMFWYRQDPGLGLRLIYFSYDVKMKEKGDIPEGYSVSREKKERFSLILESASTNQTSMYLCASSLKRGISSYEQYFGPGTRLTVT.

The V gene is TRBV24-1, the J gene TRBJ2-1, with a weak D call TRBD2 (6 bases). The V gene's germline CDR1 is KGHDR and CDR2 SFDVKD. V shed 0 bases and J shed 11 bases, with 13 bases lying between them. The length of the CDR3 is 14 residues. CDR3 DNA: TGTGCCACCAGTGATTTGAGGGGAGGTCACCAGCAGTTCTTC. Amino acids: CATSDLRGGHQQFF.

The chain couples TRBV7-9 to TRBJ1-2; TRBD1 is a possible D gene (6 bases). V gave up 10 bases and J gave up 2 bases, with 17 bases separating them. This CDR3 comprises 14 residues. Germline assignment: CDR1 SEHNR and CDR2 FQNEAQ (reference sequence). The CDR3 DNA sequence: TGTGCCACCCCCTGGGGGGCGGGGAACTATGGCTACACCTTC. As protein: CATPWGAGNYGYTF. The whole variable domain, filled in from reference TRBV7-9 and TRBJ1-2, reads DTGVSQNPRHKITKRGQNVTFRCDPISEHNRLYWYRQTLGQGPEFLTYFQNEAQLEKSRLLSDRFSAERPKGSFSTLEIQRTEQGDSAMYLCATPWGAGNYGYTFGSGTRLTVV.

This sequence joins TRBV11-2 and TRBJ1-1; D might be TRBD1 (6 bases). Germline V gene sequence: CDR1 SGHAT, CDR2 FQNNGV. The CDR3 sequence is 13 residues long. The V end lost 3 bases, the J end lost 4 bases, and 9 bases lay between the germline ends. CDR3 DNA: TGTGCCAGCAGCTTTCAAGGGGGCACTGAAGCTTTCTTT. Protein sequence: CASSFQGGTEAFF. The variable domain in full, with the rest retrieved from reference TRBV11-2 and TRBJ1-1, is EAGVAQSPRYKIIEKRQSVAFWCNPISGHATLYWYQQILGQGPKLLIQFQNNGVVDDSQLPKDRFSAERLKGVDSTLKIQPAKLEDSAVYLCASSFQGGTEAFFGQGTRLTVV.

This CDR3 reads CASSLRSGLVTSEQYF. The CDR3 DNA sequence: TGTGCCAGCAGCTTACGCTCGGGACTAGTTACCAGCGAGCAGTACTTC. J is TRBJ2-7 and V is TRBV7-2, with TRBD2 identical over 8 bases. The germline V gene has CDR1 SGHTA and CDR2 FQGNSA. With V trimmed by 2 bases and J by 6 bases, 12 bases remained unmatched. The CDR3 spans 16 residues.

The CDR3 loop is CASSFGGNYGYTF. The CDR3 DNA follows: TGCGCCAGCAGCTTCGGCGGAAACTATGGCTACACCTTC. This sequence joins TRBV5-1 and TRBJ1-2; D uncertain. Germline CDR1 SGHRS, CDR2 YFSETQ. Trimming took 2 bases from V and 2 from J, leaving 7 bases between them. This CDR3 is 13 amino acids long.

The CDR3 bases are TGTGCCAGCAGCGCGGCTGGACCCTCGCAGTATTTT. This gives the protein CASSAAGPSQYF. This chain joins TRBV7-2 and TRBJ2-3; D is ambiguous. V lost 5 bases and J 10 bases, leaving 13 bases between the germline ends. CDR1 and CDR2 from the germline V gene are SGHTA and FQGNSA. This CDR3 has 12 residues.

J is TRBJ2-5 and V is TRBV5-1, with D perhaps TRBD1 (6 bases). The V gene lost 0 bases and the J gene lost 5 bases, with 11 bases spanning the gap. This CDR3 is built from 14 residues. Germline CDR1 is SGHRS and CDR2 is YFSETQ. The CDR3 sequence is CASSLVRQGETQYF. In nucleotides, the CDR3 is TGCGCCAGCAGCTTGGTGAGGCAGGGGGAGACCCAGTACTTC.

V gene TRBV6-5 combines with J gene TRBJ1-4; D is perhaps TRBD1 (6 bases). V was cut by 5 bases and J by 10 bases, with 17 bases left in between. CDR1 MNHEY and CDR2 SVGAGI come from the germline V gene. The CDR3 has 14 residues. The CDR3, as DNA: TGTGCCAGCAGTCGGACAGAGCTACCGGGAAAACTGTTTTTT. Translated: CASSRTELPGKLFF.